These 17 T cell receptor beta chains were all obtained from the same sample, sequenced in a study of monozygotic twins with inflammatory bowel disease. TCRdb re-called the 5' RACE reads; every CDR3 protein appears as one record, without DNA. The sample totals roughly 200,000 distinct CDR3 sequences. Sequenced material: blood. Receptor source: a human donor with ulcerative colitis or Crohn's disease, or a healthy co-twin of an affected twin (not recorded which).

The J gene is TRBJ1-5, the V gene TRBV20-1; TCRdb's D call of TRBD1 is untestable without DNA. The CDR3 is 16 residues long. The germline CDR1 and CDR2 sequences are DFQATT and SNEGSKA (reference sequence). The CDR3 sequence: CSATTIGQGVIQPQHF.

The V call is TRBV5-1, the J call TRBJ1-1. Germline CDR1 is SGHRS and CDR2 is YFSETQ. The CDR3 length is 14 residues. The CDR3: CATRFRTDNTEAFF.

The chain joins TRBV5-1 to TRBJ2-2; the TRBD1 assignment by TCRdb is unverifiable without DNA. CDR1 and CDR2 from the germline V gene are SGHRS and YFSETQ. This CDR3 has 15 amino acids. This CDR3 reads CASSPDTGVTGVLFF.

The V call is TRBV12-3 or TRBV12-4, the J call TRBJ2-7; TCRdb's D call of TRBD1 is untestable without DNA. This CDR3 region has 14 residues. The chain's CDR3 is CASSFAQGWYEQYF.

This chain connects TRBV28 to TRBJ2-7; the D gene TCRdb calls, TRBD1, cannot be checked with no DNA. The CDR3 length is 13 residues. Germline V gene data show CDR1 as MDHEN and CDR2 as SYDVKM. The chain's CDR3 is CASSVDSLYEQYF.

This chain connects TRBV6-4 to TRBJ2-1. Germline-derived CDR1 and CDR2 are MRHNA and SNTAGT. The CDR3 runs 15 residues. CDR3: CASSDSGGAYNEQFF.

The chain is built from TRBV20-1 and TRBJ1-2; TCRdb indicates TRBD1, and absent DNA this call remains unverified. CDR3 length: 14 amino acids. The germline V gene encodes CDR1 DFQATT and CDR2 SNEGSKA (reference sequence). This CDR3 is CSARGTGPNYGYTF.

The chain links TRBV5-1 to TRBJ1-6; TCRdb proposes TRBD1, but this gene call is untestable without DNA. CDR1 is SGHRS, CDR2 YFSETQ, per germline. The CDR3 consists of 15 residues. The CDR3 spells CASRIQASYNSPLHF.

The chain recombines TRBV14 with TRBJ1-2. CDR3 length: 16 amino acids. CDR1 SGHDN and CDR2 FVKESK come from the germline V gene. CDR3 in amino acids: CASSQDMGSQVYGYTF.

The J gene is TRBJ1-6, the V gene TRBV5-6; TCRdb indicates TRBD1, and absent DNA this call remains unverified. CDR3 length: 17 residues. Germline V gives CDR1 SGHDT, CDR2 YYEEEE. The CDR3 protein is CASSLEGQNSYNSPLHF.

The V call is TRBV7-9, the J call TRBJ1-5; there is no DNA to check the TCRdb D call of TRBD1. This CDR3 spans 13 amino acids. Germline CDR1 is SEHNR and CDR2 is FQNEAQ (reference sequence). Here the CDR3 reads CASRRDRNQPQHF.

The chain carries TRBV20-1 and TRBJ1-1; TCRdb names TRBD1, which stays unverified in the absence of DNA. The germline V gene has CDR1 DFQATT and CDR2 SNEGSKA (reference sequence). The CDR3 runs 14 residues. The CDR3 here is CSARSGHMNTEAFF.

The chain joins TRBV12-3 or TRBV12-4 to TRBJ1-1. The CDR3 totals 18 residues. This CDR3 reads CASAYPLGLAGRGTEAFF.

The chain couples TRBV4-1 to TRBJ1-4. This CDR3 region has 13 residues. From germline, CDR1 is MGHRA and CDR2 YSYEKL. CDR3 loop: CASSPTFLEKLFF.

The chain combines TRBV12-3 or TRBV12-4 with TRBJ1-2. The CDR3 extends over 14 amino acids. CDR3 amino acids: CASSLDPKDYGYTF.

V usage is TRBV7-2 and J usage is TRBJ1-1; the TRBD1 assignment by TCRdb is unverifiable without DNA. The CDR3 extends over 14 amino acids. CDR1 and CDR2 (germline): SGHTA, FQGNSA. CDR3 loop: CASSLRAGGTEAFF.

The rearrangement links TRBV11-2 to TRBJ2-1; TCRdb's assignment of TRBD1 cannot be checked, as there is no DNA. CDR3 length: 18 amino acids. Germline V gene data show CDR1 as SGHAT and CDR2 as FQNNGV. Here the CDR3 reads CASSSRGGDASSYNEQFF.